The 10 T cell receptor beta chains below all came from one sample that was sequenced in a study of cytomegalovirus exposure and HLA in healthy donors. PCR used 60 Vbeta primers and 13 Jbeta primers. Some clones are missing from TCRdb's copy, which holds only in-frame ones; the method was immunoSEQ multiplex PCR. The repertoire holds roughly 130,000 clones, with about 80% as singletons. The sequenced material came from PBMCs. Receptors were obtained from a male donor in good health and CMV-seropositive.

This rearrangement joins TRBV11-2 to TRBJ2-5, with D possibly matching TRBD2 (7 bases). Per the germline V gene, CDR1 is SGHAT and CDR2 is FQNNGV. The CDR3 is made up of 16 amino acids. The V end was cut by 6 bases, the J end by 1 base, with 18 bases between. Here the CDR3 reads CASSQGSSGIQETQYF. For the CDR3, the DNA is TGTGCCAGCAGTCAGGGGTCTAGCGGAATCCAAGAGACCCAGTACTTC.

The chain couples TRBV15 to TRBJ2-7; D not resolved. In germline, CDR1 is LNHNV, CDR2 YYDKDF (reference sequence). V lost 0 bases and J 0 bases, leaving 12 bases between the germline ends. The CDR3 is made up of 16 amino acids. CDR3 sequence (DNA): TGTGCCACCAGCAGAGATAAAAGCGCTAGCTCCTACGAGCAGTACTTC. Amino acids: CATSRDKSASSYEQYF.

This clone was seen only once. The V and J genes are TRBV6-5 and TRBJ2-3; no firm D call. This CDR3 has 13 amino acids. Germline CDR1 is MNHEY and CDR2 is SVGAGI. The V end lost 2 bases, the J end lost 4 bases, and 7 bases lay between the germline ends. In nucleotides, the CDR3 is TGTGCCAGCAGTTACGACGGGTCAGATACGCAGTATTTT. Amino acids: CASSYDGSDTQYF.

The CDR3 bases are TGTGCCAGCTCACCACCGTACGGAGCCGGAATTGGTACGCAGTATTTT. Amino acids: CASSPPYGAGIGTQYF. The chain carries TRBV18 and TRBJ2-3; no definite D call. Germline assignment: CDR1 KGHSH and CDR2 LQKENI. Trimming took 0 bases from V and 8 from J, leaving 18 bases between them. CDR3 length: 16 residues. Together with reference TRBV18 and TRBJ2-3, the CDR3 gives the full variable domain: NAGVMQNPRHLVRRRGQEARLRCSPMKGHSHVYWYRQLPEEGLKFMVYLQKENIIDESGMPKERFSAEFPKEGPSILRIQQVVRGDSAAYFCASSPPYGAGIGTQYFGPGTRLTVL.

The CDR3 here is CASSPRDSGAYNEQFF. The CDR3 DNA reads TGTGCCAGCAGCCCCCGGGATAGCGGGGCCTACAATGAGCAGTTCTTC. The chain employs TRBV9 and TRBJ2-1; 8 bases align to TRBD2. Trimming removed 4 bases from V and 2 bases from J; junction bases left unmatched: 8. The CDR3 runs to 16 residues. Looked up from germline, CDR1 is SGDLS and CDR2 is YYNGEE.

The chain couples TRBV2 to TRBJ1-2; D gene uncertain. Trimming removed 2 bases from V and 6 bases from J, with 13 bases in between. CDR1 is SNHLY and CDR2 is FYNNEI in the germline V gene. The length of the CDR3 is 14 residues. The chain's CDR3 is CASSEFEVVDGYTF. The CDR3 DNA reads TGTGCCAGCAGTGAATTTGAGGTAGTCGATGGCTACACCTTC.

The CDR3 is CAIAGAPWEQYF. The CDR3 bases are TGTGCCATAGCGGGCGCACCTTGGGAGCAGTACTTC. The gene calls are TRBV28 and TRBJ2-7, with 7 bases lining up with TRBD2. The CDR3 contains 12 residues. Trimming removed 10 bases from V and 7 bases from J; junction bases left unmatched: 10. Per germline, CDR1 MDHEN and CDR2 SYDVKM. The full variable domain, in which reference TRBV28 and TRBJ2-7 provide the parts outside the CDR3, is DVKVTQSSRYLVKRTGEKVFLECVQDMDHENMFWYRQDPGLGLRLIYFSYDVKMKEKGDIPEGYSVSREKKERFSLILESASTNQTSMYLCAIAGAPWEQYFGPGTRLTVT.

The rearrangement links TRBV6-5 to TRBJ1-2; D perhaps matches TRBD1 (5 bases). Trimming removed 2 bases from V and 6 bases from J, with 13 bases in between. Germline-derived CDR1 and CDR2 are MNHEY and SVGAGI. This CDR3 is built from 14 residues. The CDR3 DNA sequence: TGTGCCAGCAGTTACCTCGGGGGGACTGATGGCTACACCTTC. It codes for CASSYLGGTDGYTF.

This clone was seen more than once but under ten times. The rearrangement joins TRBV7-9 to TRBJ1-1, with 9 nucleotides matching TRBD1. V shed 5 bases, J shed 0 bases, and the junction held 7 bases outside the gene matches. Germline-derived CDR1 and CDR2 are SEHNR and FQNEAQ (reference sequence). CDR3 length: 16 residues. CDR3 sequence reads: CASSPRQGGVNTEAFF. CDR3 sequence (DNA): TGTGCCAGCAGCCCGCGACAGGGGGGAGTGAACACTGAAGCTTTCTTT.

The rearrangement links TRBV5-1 to TRBJ2-7; no reliable D call. From germline, CDR1 is SGHRS and CDR2 YFSETQ. The CDR3 covers 12 residues. V lost 7 bases, J lost 7 bases, and 15 bases lay in between. The CDR3 DNA reads TGCGCCAGCGGCCTAACTGGGCCTGAGCAGTACTTC. Its protein is CASGLTGPEQYF.